These 23 T cell receptor beta chains were sequenced from one sample in a study of OX40 agonist ivuxolimab in advanced cancers. Library creation used the immunoSEQ multiplex PCR assay. The table comes from immuneACCESS by way of TCRdb, which keeps in-frame sequences with V and J called. Part of the clones is missing from these tables; in studies checked, under half for an unresolved V gene and the rest for unknown reasons. The sample table contains over 95,000 clones; only one count was recorded for about 86% of them. The ten most abundant clones make up roughly 1.5% of the sample. Sequencing used CD4+ or CD8+ T cells sorted from blood, obtained in a trial of the OX40 agonist ivuxolimab. The source is an adult with an advanced solid tumor such as melanoma, head and neck, liver or kidney cancer.

This chain joins TRBV28 and TRBJ1-2, with a possible D match to TRBD1 (6 bases). The V gene lost 3 bases and the J gene lost 4 bases, with 15 bases spanning the gap. Germline-derived CDR1 and CDR2 are MDHEN and SYDVKM. CDR3 length equals 15 residues. CDR3 sequence: CASSFRGGIAYGYTF. As DNA, the CDR3 is TGTGCCAGCAGTTTTAGGGGGGGCATCGCCTATGGCTACACCTTC.

The gene calls are TRBV18 and TRBJ1-4, with 10 bases lining up with TRBD1. From germline, CDR1 is KGHSH and CDR2 LQKENI. After removal of 3 bases from V and 7 bases from J, the junction contained 5 bases not matched to a gene. The CDR3 contains 15 residues. Written as DNA, the CDR3 is TGTGCCAGCTCACCCAGACAGGGGGCGAGTGAAAAACTGTTTTTT. Its protein product is CASSPRQGASEKLFF.

This chain uses TRBV6-5 with TRBJ2-3; D possibly corresponds to TRBD2 (5 bases). Germline CDR1 reads MNHEY; CDR2 reads SVGAGI. V gave up 0 bases and J gave up 4 bases, with 8 bases separating them. The CDR3 extends over 14 amino acids. CDR3: CASSYSRTSDTQYF. For the CDR3, the DNA is TGTGCCAGCAGTTACTCGAGGACTTCAGATACGCAGTATTTT.

The chain carries TRBV7-6 and TRBJ2-5; 7 bases line up with TRBD1. The CDR3 runs 13 residues. V was clipped by 4 bases and J by 3 bases; unmatched bases: 2. In germline, CDR1 is SGHVS, CDR2 FNYEAQ. Here the CDR3 reads CASSSDRKETQYF. The CDR3 nucleotides are TGTGCCAGCAGCTCGGACAGGAAAGAGACCCAGTACTTC.

This chain uses TRBV18 with TRBJ2-7; D may be TRBD1 (6 bases). The CDR3 consists of 13 residues. Trimming cost V 3 bases and J 2 bases, with 8 bases left between them. Germline V CDR1 and CDR2: KGHSH, LQKENI. As DNA, the CDR3 is TGTGCCAGCTCACCGACAGGAACCTACGAGCAGTACTTC. It translates to CASSPTGTYEQYF.

The chain has TRBV18 and TRBJ2-7, with 11 bases fitting TRBD2. The CDR3 consists of 14 residues. V dropped 6 bases and J dropped 5; count of bases not matched to a gene: 6. Germline V gene sequence: CDR1 KGHSH, CDR2 LQKENI. The CDR3 reads CASSPRLAGNEQYF. The CDR3 bases are TGTGCCAGCTCTCCCCGACTAGCGGGAAACGAGCAGTACTTC.

This clone was recorded only once. This chain links TRBV28 with TRBJ1-4; 12 bases align to TRBD1. This CDR3 is built from 17 residues. Germline loops: CDR1 MDHEN, CDR2 SYDVKM. The junction had 11 bases not matched to a gene; V was cut back by 5 bases and J by 7 bases. The CDR3: CASSSEGTGGKAEKLFF. The CDR3 DNA is TGTGCCAGCAGTAGTGAAGGGACAGGGGGCAAGGCTGAAAAACTGTTTTTT. The full variable domain, completed using reference TRBV28 and TRBJ1-4, is DVKVTQSSRYLVKRTGEKVFLECVQDMDHENMFWYRQDPGLGLRLIYFSYDVKMKEKGDIPEGYSVSREKKERFSLILESASTNQTSMYLCASSSEGTGGKAEKLFFGSGTQLSVL.

The chain carries TRBV14 and TRBJ2-1; 9 positions match TRBD2. CDR3 length: 16 residues. Germline V CDR1 and CDR2: SGHDN, FVKESK. With V trimmed by 0 bases and J by 8 bases, 8 bases remained unmatched. DNA for the CDR3: TGTGCCAGCAGCCAAGATCCCAGCGGGAGGCCGGATGAGCAGTTCTTC. Amino acids: CASSQDPSGRPDEQFF. Supplemented by reference TRBV14 and TRBJ2-1, the full variable domain reads EAGVTQFPSHSVIEKGQTVTLRCDPISGHDNLYWYRRVMGKEIKFLLHFVKESKQDESGMPNNRFLAERTGGTYSTLKVQPAELEDSGVYFCASSQDPSGRPDEQFFGPGTRLTVL.

The chain combines TRBV7-2 with TRBJ2-3; D unclear. The CDR3 loop spans 13 amino acids. Germline V gene sequence: CDR1 SGHTA, CDR2 FQGNSA. V lost 2 bases and J 5 bases, leaving 8 bases between the germline ends. CDR3 sequence (DNA): TGTGCCAGCAGCTTACGTCTCAGAGATACGCAGTATTTT. The encoded protein is CASSLRLRDTQYF.

The chain combines TRBV7-2 with TRBJ2-5; 7 positions agree with TRBD2. V lost 4 bases to trimming and J lost 3 bases; unmatched junction nucleotides: 5. Germline lookup yields CDR1 SGHTA and CDR2 FQGNSA. The CDR3 totals 14 residues. The CDR3, as DNA: TGTGCCAGCAGCTATCGGGCGGGAGAAGAGACCCAGTACTTC. It yields the protein CASSYRAGEETQYF.

The rearrangement links TRBV20-1 to TRBJ2-4, with 8 bases lining up with TRBD1. The CDR3 length is 11 residues. CDR1 is DFQATT, CDR2 SNEGSKA, per germline (reference sequence). CDR3 sequence: CSLQTGEIQYF. The CDR3 nucleotides read TGCAGCCTCCAGACAGGGGAGATTCAGTACTTC.

V usage is TRBV5-6 and J usage is TRBJ2-5; D not resolved. The CDR3 has 15 amino acids. Looked up from germline, CDR1 is SGHDT and CDR2 is YYEEEE. V shed 0 bases and J shed 0 bases, with 9 bases lying between them. The CDR3 DNA sequence: TGTGCCAGCAGCTTGGAGGCAGAAAACCAAGAGACCCAGTACTTC. It yields the protein CASSLEAENQETQYF.

This sequence joins TRBV5-6 and TRBJ2-5; unclear D gene. The CDR3 covers 11 residues. Trimming cost V 3 bases and J 4 bases, with 4 bases left between them. CDR1 and CDR2 from the germline V gene are SGHDT and YYEEEE. CDR3 region: CASSWGETQYF. The CDR3 DNA follows: TGTGCCAGCAGCTGGGGAGAGACCCAGTACTTC.

V gene TRBV29-1 combines with J gene TRBJ1-1; 9 nucleotides agree with TRBD1. This CDR3 is built from 13 residues. Germline assignment: CDR1 SQVTM and CDR2 ANQGSEA. V lost 7 bases to trimming and J lost 4 bases; unmatched junction nucleotides: 7. The CDR3 region has the DNA TGCAGCGGGTCACAGGGGGCATTCACTGAAGCTTTCTTT. Protein: CSGSQGAFTEAFF.

This chain links TRBV2 with TRBJ2-7; D is unresolved. The CDR3 spans 14 residues. In germline, CDR1 is SNHLY, CDR2 FYNNEI. Deletions cut 4 bases from V and 4 bases from J, with 14 bases between. This chain's CDR3 is CASSVSGVSYEQYF. The CDR3 DNA sequence: TGTGCCAGCAGTGTGTCAGGAGTTTCGTACGAGCAGTACTTC.

This chain uses TRBV5-1 with TRBJ2-3; D is perhaps TRBD2 (6 bases). This CDR3 region has 14 residues. Trimming took off 6 bases at V and 4 bases at J, with 15 bases between the two ends. Germline CDR1 SGHRS, CDR2 YFSETQ. Here the CDR3 DNA reads TGCGCCAGCATGCTTGGAGGGCCCTCAGATACGCAGTATTTT. Amino acids: CASMLGGPSDTQYF.

The V gene is TRBV7-2, the J gene TRBJ1-1; D not resolved. Trimming took off 2 bases at V and 4 bases at J, with 11 bases between the two ends. The CDR3 totals 14 residues. The germline CDR1 and CDR2 sequences are SGHTA and FQGNSA. The CDR3 loop is CASSLTTDSTEAFF. The CDR3 DNA reads TGTGCCAGCAGCTTAACCACGGATAGCACTGAAGCTTTCTTT.

The sample holds one count of this clone. The DNA for the CDR3 is TGTGCCAGCAGACCCCGCCAGGCGGGTGGCTACACCTTC. Encoded protein: CASRPRQAGGYTF. The chain recombines TRBV6-6 with TRBJ1-2; D unclear. The CDR3 extends over 13 amino acids. V was clipped by 6 bases and J by 7 bases, with 15 bases between them. The germline V gene encodes CDR1 MNHNY and CDR2 SVGAGI (reference sequence).

The V gene is TRBV6-6, the J gene TRBJ1-2, with D possibly being TRBD1 (5 bases). This CDR3 contains 15 residues. V lost 8 bases, J lost 4 bases, and 20 bases lay in between. Germline CDR1 reads MNHNY; CDR2 reads SVGAGI (reference sequence). The CDR3 bases are TGTGCCAGCTCCTCGCCGGACGGGACCTTCTATGGCTACACCTTC. Protein product: CASSSPDGTFYGYTF.

The CDR3, as DNA: TGTGCCAGTAGTATCACAGGGATACGTCAGCCCCAGCATTTT. Amino acid sequence: CASSITGIRQPQHF. The genes are TRBV19 and TRBJ1-5, with D tentatively TRBD1 (6 bases). The ends were cut back, 3 bases at V and 6 bases at J, with 12 bases in the middle. Per the germline V gene, CDR1 is LNHDA and CDR2 is SQIVND (reference sequence). The CDR3 spans 14 residues.

The chain has TRBV28 and TRBJ1-5, with TRBD1 as a possible D gene (5 bases). V lost 6 bases, J lost 8 bases, and 20 bases lay in between. This CDR3 region has 15 residues. Looked up from germline, CDR1 is MDHEN and CDR2 is SYDVKM. CDR3 coding DNA: TGTGCCAGCAGCCCCGGGGGACTCCGAGGAAAGCCCCAGCATTTT. Translated, it gives CASSPGGLRGKPQHF. The variable domain in full, completed from reference TRBV28 and TRBJ1-5, reads DVKVTQSSRYLVKRTGEKVFLECVQDMDHENMFWYRQDPGLGLRLIYFSYDVKMKEKGDIPEGYSVSREKKERFSLILESASTNQTSMYLCASSPGGLRGKPQHFGDGTRLSIL.

The V gene is TRBV10-3, the J gene TRBJ1-5; 10 bases line up with TRBD1. Germline V gene lookup returns CDR1 ENHRY and CDR2 SYGVKD. V lost 4 bases and J lost 0; bases outside the gene matches: 6. This CDR3 region has 17 residues. Here the CDR3 DNA reads TGTGCCATCAGTGCCGGGACAGGGGCACTTAGCAATCAGCCCCAGCATTTT. The encoded protein is CAISAGTGALSNQPQHF.

This clone was seen a few times. This chain connects TRBV15 to TRBJ1-5; D is possibly TRBD1 (6 bases). Germline loops: CDR1 LNHNV, CDR2 YYDKDF (reference sequence). The CDR3 spans 12 residues. Deletions cut 9 bases from V and 6 bases from J, with 12 bases between. CDR3 residues: CATRGAGQPQHF. For the CDR3, the DNA is TGTGCCACAAGGGGGGCGGGTCAGCCCCAGCATTTT.